This is a list of T cell receptor beta chains from one sample in a study of blood T cell repertoires in COVID-19. The protocol was immunoSEQ multiplex PCR, while the TCRdb copy is restricted to in-frame clones and leaves out a portion. The table has fewer than 300,000 clones, 80% to 90% seen once; the top ten hold roughly 9%. What was sequenced was PBMCs or T cells enriched from blood (not recorded which). The origin of the receptors is a middle-aged man who had recovered from COVID-19. The CDR3 runs from the conserved cysteine through the conserved F or W. D genes are given only for firm matches. The size field is filled for only some rows; it gives once, few, many or a size class.

D: TRBD1; size: NA; J: TRBJ1-3; V: TRBV25-1; DNA: TGTGCCAGCAGTGAGGAGGACAGGGGGTATTTT; CDR3: CASSEEDRGYF
D: TRBD1; size: NA; J: TRBJ1-1; V: TRBV28; DNA: TGTGCCAGCAGCGGACAGGGACTTTCGAGGATCCCTTTCTTT; CDR3: CASSGQGLSRIPFF
D: NA; size: NA; J: TRBJ2-3; V: TRBV4-3; DNA: TGCGCCAGCAGCCAAGATGTGGCAGGGTACGTCACAGATACGCAGTATTTT; CDR3: CASSQDVAGYVTDTQYF
D: TRBD1; size: NA; J: TRBJ1-1; V: TRBV28; DNA: TGTGCCAGCAAGACAGGGCCGCTGGTAGCTTTCTTT; CDR3: CASKTGPLVAFF
D: NA; size: NA; J: TRBJ2-7; V: TRBV28; DNA: TGTGCCAGCAGGTACTCTACTGTATCCTACGAGCAGTACTTC; CDR3: CASRYSTVSYEQYF
D: TRBD2; size: once; J: TRBJ2-7; V: TRBV7-8; DNA: TGTGCCAGCAGCTCCTATAACGGACCAGCGGGAGTTTCCTACGAGCAGTACTTC; CDR3: CASSSYNGPAGVSYEQYF
D: TRBD1; size: NA; J: TRBJ2-1; V: TRBV4-1; DNA: TGCGCCAGCAGCCAAGAGGGACAGGGGTCTCTGATTAGGTACAATGAGCAGTTCTTC; CDR3: CASSQEGQGSLIRYNEQFF
D: NA; size: NA; J: TRBJ2-7; V: TRBV7-8; DNA: TGTGCCAGCAGCTTACAGGCAGGGTACTACGAGCAGTACTTC; CDR3: CASSLQAGYYEQYF
D: TRBD1; size: NA; J: TRBJ2-7; V: TRBV5-4; DNA: TGTGCCAGCAGCTCGGGACAGGGAGGCTACGAGCAGTACTTC; CDR3: CASSSGQGGYEQYF
D: NA; size: NA; J: TRBJ1-2; V: TRBV6-2/TRBV6-3; DNA: TGTGCCAGCAGTTACGAGGGAAACTATGGCTACACCTTC; CDR3: CASSYEGNYGYTF
D: TRBD2; size: NA; J: TRBJ2-3; V: TRBV10-3; DNA: TGTGCCATCAGTGCCGGACTAGCGGGAGCTAGCACAGATACGCAGTATTTT; CDR3: CAISAGLAGASTDTQYF
D: NA; size: NA; J: TRBJ1-2; V: TRBV19; DNA: TGTGCCAGTGTACCGGAGGGCTACACCTTC; CDR3: CASVPEGYTF
D: TRBD2; size: NA; J: TRBJ2-3; V: TRBV4-1; DNA: TGCGCCAGCAGCCATGAACGCTGGACTAGCGGGAGGGCCTTGATCACAGATACGCAGTATTTT; CDR3: CASSHERWTSGRALITDTQYF
D: TRBD2; size: NA; J: TRBJ2-7; V: TRBV11-2; DNA: TGTGCCAGCAGCTCATCCGGGACTAGCGGCTCCTACGAGCAGTACTTC; CDR3: CASSSSGTSGSYEQYF
D: TRBD1; size: NA; J: TRBJ1-5; V: TRBV6-7; DNA: TGTGCCAGCAGTTACGGGACAGGGGGGAGCAATCAGCCCCAGCATTTT; CDR3: CASSYGTGGSNQPQHF
D: NA; size: NA; J: TRBJ2-3; V: TRBV2; DNA: TGTGCCAGCAACAGGAACACAGATACGCAGTATTTT; CDR3: CASNRNTDTQYF
D: TRBD2; size: few; J: TRBJ2-1; V: TRBV7-8; DNA: TGTGCCAGCAGCAATACGGAGCGGGGAGATGAGCAGTTCTTC; CDR3: CASSNTERGDEQFF
D: NA; size: NA; J: TRBJ1-1; V: TRBV19; DNA: TGTGCCAGTAGTCCTCGACAGACCTATCTGAACACTGAAGCTTTCTTT; CDR3: CASSPRQTYLNTEAFF
D: NA; size: NA; J: TRBJ1-1; V: TRBV5-4; DNA: TGTGCCAGCAGCTTGGCGTCGGGGTGGGAAGCTTTCTTT; CDR3: CASSLASGWEAFF
D: TRBD1; size: NA; J: TRBJ2-2; V: TRBV4-2; DNA: TGTGCCAGCAGCCAAGTGACAGGGGGCAACACCGGGGAGCTGTTTTTT; CDR3: CASSQVTGGNTGELFF
D: TRBD1; size: NA; J: TRBJ2-2; V: TRBV6-8; DNA: TGTGCCAGCTTCTCTGGGACAGCGAACACCGGGGAGCTGTTTTTT; CDR3: CASFSGTANTGELFF
D: TRBD1; size: NA; J: TRBJ1-4; V: TRBV6-6; DNA: TGTGCCAGCAGTTACTCACAGGGGGAACGTGAAAAACTGTTTTTT; CDR3: CASSYSQGEREKLFF
D: NA; size: once; J: TRBJ2-3; V: TRBV2; DNA: TGTGCCAGCAGTGAAGAGGGGGGGCGAGCAGATACGCAGTATTTT; CDR3: CASSEEGGRADTQYF
D: TRBD2; size: NA; J: TRBJ2-3; V: TRBV5-4; DNA: TGTGCCAGCAGCTTGCGACTAGCGGGTACAGATACGCAGTATTTT; CDR3: CASSLRLAGTDTQYF
D: TRBD2; size: NA; J: TRBJ2-1; V: TRBV11-2; DNA: TGTGCCAGCAGCTTACTAGCGGAGGGGAGTGAGCAGTTCTTC; CDR3: CASSLLAEGSEQFF
D: NA; size: NA; J: TRBJ1-6; V: TRBV6-6; DNA: TGTGCCAGCAGTTACTCCGGGGATTATAATTCACCCCTCCACTTT; CDR3: CASSYSGDYNSPLHF
D: NA; size: NA; J: TRBJ2-7; V: TRBV6-2/TRBV6-3; DNA: TGTGCCAGCAGTTACGGATACAGGGCACCCGCGTACGAGCAGTACTTC; CDR3: CASSYGYRAPAYEQYF
D: NA; size: NA; J: TRBJ2-7; V: TRBV4-3; DNA: TGCGCCAGCAGCCAAGATATGGCAGGGGACAACTCCTACGAGCAGTACTTC; CDR3: CASSQDMAGDNSYEQYF
D: TRBD1; size: NA; J: TRBJ1-4; V: TRBV19; DNA: TGTGCCAGTAGTACGGGGACAGGGGGTGGAAAACTGTTTTTT; CDR3: CASSTGTGGGKLFF
D: NA; size: NA; J: TRBJ1-2; V: TRBV11-2; DNA: TGTGCCAGCAGAAGGCCAGGGGTAAACTATGGCTACACCTTC; CDR3: CASRRPGVNYGYTF
D: NA; size: NA; J: TRBJ1-3; V: TRBV19; DNA: TGTGCCAGTAGGACCAAGGTTGGGCAGCGTGAAGGGAGCTTCGGAAACACCATATATTTT; CDR3: CASRTKVGQREGSFGNTIYF
D: NA; size: once; J: TRBJ1-2; V: TRBV2; DNA: TGTGCCAGCAGTGAAATGGACATAGACTTTTGGGGCTACACCTTC; CDR3: CASSEMDIDFWGYTF
D: NA; size: once; J: TRBJ2-1; V: TRBV4-1; DNA: TGCGCCAGCAGCCAAGACCTAGCCAGGGGCTATGAGCAGTTCTTC; CDR3: CASSQDLARGYEQFF
D: TRBD2; size: NA; J: TRBJ2-1; V: TRBV28; DNA: TGTGCCAGCAGTTTCGCGGGTAGCGGGAGCCTCGTTGAGCAGTTCTTC; CDR3: CASSFAGSGSLVEQFF
D: NA; size: once; J: TRBJ2-5; V: TRBV11-1; DNA: TGTGCCAGCAGCTCCTCCACCGGGAGAGAAGAGACCCAGTACTTC; CDR3: CASSSSTGREETQYF
D: NA; size: once; J: TRBJ1-3; V: TRBV5-6; DNA: TGTGCCAGCAGCTTGGTCAGGGTGGACTCTGGAAACACCATATATTTT; CDR3: CASSLVRVDSGNTIYF
D: TRBD2; size: NA; J: TRBJ2-7; V: TRBV6-4; DNA: TGTGCCAGCAGTGGGGACCCCCCGACTAGCGGGAGTAGGTACGAGCAGTACTTC; CDR3: CASSGDPPTSGSRYEQYF
D: NA; size: NA; J: TRBJ1-1; V: TRBV4-3; DNA: TGCGCCAGCAGCTTGAGGGTGGCGAACACTGAAGCTTTCTTT; CDR3: CASSLRVANTEAFF
D: NA; size: NA; J: TRBJ1-6; V: TRBV28; DNA: TGTGCCAGCACCCTCGGGACACGCAATAATTCACCCCTCCACTTT; CDR3: CASTLGTRNNSPLHF
D: NA; size: NA; J: TRBJ1-2; V: TRBV3-1/TRBV3-2; DNA: TGTGCCAGCACTTCCTCGGGGAGGGCTACTAACTATGGCTACACCTTC; CDR3: CASTSSGRATNYGYTF